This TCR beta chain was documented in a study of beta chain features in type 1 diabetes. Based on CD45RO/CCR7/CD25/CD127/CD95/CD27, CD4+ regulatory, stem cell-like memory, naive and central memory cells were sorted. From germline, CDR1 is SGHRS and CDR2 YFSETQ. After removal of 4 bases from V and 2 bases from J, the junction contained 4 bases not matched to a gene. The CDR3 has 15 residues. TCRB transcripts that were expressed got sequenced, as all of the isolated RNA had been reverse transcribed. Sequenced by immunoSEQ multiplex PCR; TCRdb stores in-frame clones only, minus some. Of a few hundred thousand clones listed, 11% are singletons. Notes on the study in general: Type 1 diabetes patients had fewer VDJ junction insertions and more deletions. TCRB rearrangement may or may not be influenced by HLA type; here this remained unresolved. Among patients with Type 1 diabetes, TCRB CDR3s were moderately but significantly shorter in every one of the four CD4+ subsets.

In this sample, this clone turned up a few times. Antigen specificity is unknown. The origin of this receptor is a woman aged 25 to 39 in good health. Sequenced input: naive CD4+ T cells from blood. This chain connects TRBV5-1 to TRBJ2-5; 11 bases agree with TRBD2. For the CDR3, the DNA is TGCGCCAGCAGCAGGACTAGCGGGCCGCAAGAGACCCAGTACTTC. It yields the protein CASSRTSGPQETQYF.